These T cell receptor beta chains were read from a single sample in a study of T cells after yellow fever vaccination. MiXCR, run by TCRdb on the 5' RACE reads, gives a single entry per CDR3 protein. The table has 250,000 to 350,000 distinct CDR3 sequences, roughly 4.3% seen once. This sample comprised PBMCs, obtained 15 days after the yellow fever booster vaccination. The receptors originated from a man aged 18-30 years who received the YFV17D yellow fever vaccine. CDR3s leave out the opening cysteine and the closing phenylalanine or tryptophan. The order of the fields is V gene, D gene, CDR3 protein. A D gene is named only where the DNA matches it firmly.

v_call: TRBV6-5
d_call: NA
cdr3_aa: ASTQSGAPRGTDTQY

v_call: TRBV13
d_call: TRBD1
cdr3_aa: ASSLDTGGNTEAF

v_call: TRBV4-1
d_call: NA
cdr3_aa: ASSQGAGDGNQPQH

v_call: TRBV5-4
d_call: NA
cdr3_aa: ASRSDRTSNTEAF

v_call: TRBV13
d_call: NA
cdr3_aa: ASSPGRSRAF

v_call: TRBV6-2/TRBV6-3
d_call: NA
cdr3_aa: ASRSGASWPQH

v_call: TRBV4-2
d_call: TRBD1
cdr3_aa: ASSQATGNYGYT

v_call: TRBV5-1
d_call: NA
cdr3_aa: ASSFALPGEQF

v_call: TRBV6-1
d_call: NA
cdr3_aa: ALGSRHYGYT

v_call: TRBV7-8
d_call: NA
cdr3_aa: ASSLGSYQFTLH

v_call: TRBV20-1
d_call: TRBD1
cdr3_aa: SASGQGDPYEQY

v_call: TRBV7-2
d_call: NA
cdr3_aa: ASSPSGLEIDEQF

v_call: TRBV20-1
d_call: NA
cdr3_aa: SARDPSRADTQY

v_call: TRBV20-1
d_call: NA
cdr3_aa: TARGRGNYGYT

v_call: TRBV6-2/TRBV6-3
d_call: NA
cdr3_aa: ASSYSIRTLHEQY

v_call: TRBV20-1
d_call: TRBD1
cdr3_aa: SAQTGGSGELF

v_call: TRBV7-2
d_call: NA
cdr3_aa: ASSLDQYGYT

v_call: TRBV5-1
d_call: TRBD1
cdr3_aa: ASAPTGIFNEQF

v_call: TRBV5-1
d_call: NA
cdr3_aa: ASSRLGFRDEQF

v_call: TRBV10-3
d_call: TRBD1
cdr3_aa: ATATGGQPQH

v_call: TRBV9
d_call: NA
cdr3_aa: ASNRYEQY

v_call: TRBV5-1
d_call: NA
cdr3_aa: ARAIDPQH

v_call: TRBV20-1
d_call: NA
cdr3_aa: SAPRESREKLF

v_call: TRBV6-6
d_call: NA
cdr3_aa: ASSYQQPKGYDLRAF

v_call: TRBV5-1
d_call: NA
cdr3_aa: ASSLPKTESTDTQY

v_call: TRBV7-9
d_call: NA
cdr3_aa: ASSLGGAQGYGYT

v_call: TRBV24-1
d_call: NA
cdr3_aa: ATSGPSAPRNLTDTQY

v_call: TRBV7-2
d_call: NA
cdr3_aa: ASSPPGRSYNEQF

v_call: TRBV7-9
d_call: NA
cdr3_aa: ASSLGDPVMNTEAF

v_call: TRBV5-1
d_call: NA
cdr3_aa: ASSIPQGNTEAF

v_call: TRBV12-3/TRBV12-4
d_call: NA
cdr3_aa: ASKLGGNEQF

v_call: TRBV7-9
d_call: TRBD1
cdr3_aa: ASSWPGQGAVDEQF

v_call: TRBV6-5
d_call: NA
cdr3_aa: ATNTAGVGTAENPYGYT

v_call: TRBV6-5
d_call: TRBD1
cdr3_aa: ASSYRDRGLREQF

v_call: TRBV7-9
d_call: TRBD1
cdr3_aa: ASSLGGTGEGGYT

v_call: TRBV5-1
d_call: NA
cdr3_aa: ASSLDPSSYEKLF

v_call: TRBV4-2
d_call: TRBD2
cdr3_aa: ASSQVAPVAGGTYEQY

v_call: TRBV25-1
d_call: NA
cdr3_aa: ASMAGQTYEQY

v_call: TRBV15
d_call: NA
cdr3_aa: ATSATRDNGFNEQF

v_call: TRBV29-1
d_call: NA
cdr3_aa: SVTGSETQY

v_call: TRBV12-3/TRBV12-4
d_call: TRBD1
cdr3_aa: ASRAGQGGNQPQH

v_call: TRBV5-4
d_call: NA
cdr3_aa: ASSLDRRGTKGYT

v_call: TRBV18
d_call: NA
cdr3_aa: ASSPRNGQIGTEAF

v_call: TRBV6-2/TRBV6-3
d_call: NA
cdr3_aa: ASSPRDFGTQY

v_call: TRBV18
d_call: NA
cdr3_aa: ASSPPSGGSETQY

v_call: TRBV11-3
d_call: NA
cdr3_aa: ASSKTLGRTDTQY

v_call: TRBV4-1
d_call: TRBD1
cdr3_aa: ASSQDQQGATGNTIY

v_call: TRBV7-3
d_call: TRBD2
cdr3_aa: ASSRPPGTSDNEQF

v_call: TRBV5-1
d_call: NA
cdr3_aa: ASSLDSSDQPQH

v_call: TRBV6-6
d_call: TRBD2
cdr3_aa: ASSTGLAVFPGNEQF

v_call: TRBV30
d_call: NA
cdr3_aa: AWSVPGELF

v_call: TRBV11-2
d_call: NA
cdr3_aa: ASSLDLAAAF

v_call: TRBV5-1
d_call: NA
cdr3_aa: ASRGVTQY

v_call: TRBV20-1
d_call: NA
cdr3_aa: SARDTTGTVNTEAF